These 4 T cell receptor beta chains came from one sample sequenced in a study of cytomegalovirus exposure and HLA in healthy donors. In the PCR, 60 Vbeta and 13 Jbeta primers were used. Sequencing was performed with immunoSEQ multiplex PCR; in TCRdb, only in-frame clones are kept and a portion is missing. This table holds approximately 90,000 clones, about 80% found once. The sequenced material came from PBMCs. These receptors were taken from a male donor in good health and CMV-seronegative.

This clone was detected a few times. The rearrangement links TRBV4-3 to TRBJ2-1; 12 positions match TRBD2. With V trimmed by 3 bases and J by 14 bases, 17 bases remained unmatched. The CDR3 loop spans 17 amino acids. CDR1 and CDR2 (germline): LGHNA, YSLEER. The CDR3 DNA is TGCGCCAGCAGCCATTCGCTAGCGGGAGGGCCCCGGGTGACGGAGTTCTTC. It specifies CASSHSLAGGPRVTEFF.

This clone was observed a handful of times. J is TRBJ2-3 and V is TRBV11-2, with a possible D match to TRBD2 (6 bases). Germline loops: CDR1 SGHAT, CDR2 FQNNGV. V was trimmed by 7 bases and J by 6 bases, leaving 11 bases between them. This CDR3 has 12 amino acids. Written as DNA, the CDR3 is TGTGCCAGCACCCCGGGGAGGGATACGCAGTATTTT. Amino acid sequence: CASTPGRDTQYF.

V is TRBV10-3 and J is TRBJ2-3, with a weak D call TRBD2 (5 bases). Trimming took 11 bases from V and 3 from J, leaving 21 bases between them. Germline loops: CDR1 ENHRY, CDR2 SYGVKD. CDR3 length: 15 amino acids. Here the CDR3 DNA reads TGTGCCGCCTCATCTACTAGAGTTTCGACAGATACGCAGTATTTT. Encoded protein: CAASSTRVSTDTQYF.

The V gene is TRBV10-2, the J gene TRBJ1-6, with no clear D. Trimming pared 5 bases from V and 7 bases from J, leaving 18 bases between. This CDR3 is 16 amino acids long. Germline V gene lookup returns CDR1 WSHSY and CDR2 SAAADI. The CDR3 protein is CASSKKEQSSNSPLHF. The CDR3 nucleotides read TGCGCCAGCAGTAAGAAAGAACAGAGTTCCAATTCACCCCTCCACTTT.